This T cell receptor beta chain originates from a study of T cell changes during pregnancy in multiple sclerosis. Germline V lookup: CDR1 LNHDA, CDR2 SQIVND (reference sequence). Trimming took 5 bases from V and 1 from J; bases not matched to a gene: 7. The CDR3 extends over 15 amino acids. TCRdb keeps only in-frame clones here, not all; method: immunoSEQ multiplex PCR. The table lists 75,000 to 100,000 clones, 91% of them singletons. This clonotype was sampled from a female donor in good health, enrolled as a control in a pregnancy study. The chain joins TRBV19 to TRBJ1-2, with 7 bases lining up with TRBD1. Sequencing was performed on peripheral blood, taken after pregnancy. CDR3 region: CASSDHRGVNYGYTF. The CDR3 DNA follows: TGTGCCAGTAGTGACCACAGGGGAGTTAACTATGGCTACACCTTC.